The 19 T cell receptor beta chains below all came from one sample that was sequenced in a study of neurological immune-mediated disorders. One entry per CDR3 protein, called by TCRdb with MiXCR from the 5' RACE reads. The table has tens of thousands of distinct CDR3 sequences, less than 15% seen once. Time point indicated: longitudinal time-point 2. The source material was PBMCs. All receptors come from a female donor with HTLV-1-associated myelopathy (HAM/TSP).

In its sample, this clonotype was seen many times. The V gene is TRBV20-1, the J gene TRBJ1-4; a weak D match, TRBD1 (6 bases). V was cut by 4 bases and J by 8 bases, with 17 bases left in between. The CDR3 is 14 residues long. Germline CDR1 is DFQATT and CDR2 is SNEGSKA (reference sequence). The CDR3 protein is CSAKTGTRGEKLFF. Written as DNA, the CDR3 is TGCAGTGCTAAAACCGGGACACGGGGGGAAAAACTGTTTTTT.

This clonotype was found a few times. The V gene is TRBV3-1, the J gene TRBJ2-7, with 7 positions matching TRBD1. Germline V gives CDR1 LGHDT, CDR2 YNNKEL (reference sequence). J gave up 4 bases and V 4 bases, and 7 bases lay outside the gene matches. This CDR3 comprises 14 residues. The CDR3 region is CASSPGQVRYEQYF. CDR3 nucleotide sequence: TGTGCCAGCAGCCCAGGACAGGTTCGGTACGAGCAGTACTTC.

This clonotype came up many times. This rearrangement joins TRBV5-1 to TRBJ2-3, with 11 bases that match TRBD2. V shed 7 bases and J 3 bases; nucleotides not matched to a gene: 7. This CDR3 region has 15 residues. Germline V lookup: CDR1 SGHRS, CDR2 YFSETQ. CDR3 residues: CASSTSGAETDTQYF. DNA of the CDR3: TGCGCCAGCTCGACTAGCGGGGCGGAGACAGATACGCAGTATTTT.

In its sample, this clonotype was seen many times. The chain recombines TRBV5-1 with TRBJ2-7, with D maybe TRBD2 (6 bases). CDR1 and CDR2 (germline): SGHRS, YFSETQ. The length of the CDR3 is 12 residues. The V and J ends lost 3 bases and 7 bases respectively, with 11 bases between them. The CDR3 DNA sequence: TGCGCCAGCAGCTGGGGGGAAGGAGAGCAGTACTTC. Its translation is CASSWGEGEQYF.

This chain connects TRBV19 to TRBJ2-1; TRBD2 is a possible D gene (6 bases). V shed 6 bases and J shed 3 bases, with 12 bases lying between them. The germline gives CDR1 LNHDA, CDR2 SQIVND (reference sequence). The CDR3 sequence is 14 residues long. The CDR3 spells CASSGGWGYNEQFF. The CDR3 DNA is TGTGCCAGTAGCGGGGGATGGGGCTACAATGAGCAGTTCTTC.

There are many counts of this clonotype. This CDR3 reads CASSTPLAGGIDEQFF. The CDR3 coding sequence is TGCGCCAGCAGCACCCCACTAGCGGGGGGTATCGATGAGCAGTTCTTC. The gene calls are TRBV5-1 and TRBJ2-1, with TRBD2 matching 12 bases. The CDR3 has 16 amino acids. J gave up 8 bases and V 4 bases, and 10 bases lay outside the gene matches. The germline CDR1 and CDR2 sequences are SGHRS and YFSETQ. The full variable domain, completed using reference TRBV5-1 and TRBJ2-1, is KAGVTQTPRYLIKTRGQQVTLSCSPISGHRSVSWYQQTPGQGLQFLFEYFSETQRNKGNFPGRFSGRQFSNSRSEMNVSTLELGDSALYLCASSTPLAGGIDEQFFGPGTRLTVL.

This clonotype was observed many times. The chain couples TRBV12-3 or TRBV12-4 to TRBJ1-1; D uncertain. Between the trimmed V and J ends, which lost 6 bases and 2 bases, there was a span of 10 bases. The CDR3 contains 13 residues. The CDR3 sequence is CASRTEGNTEAFF. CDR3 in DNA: TGTGCCAGCAGGACCGAGGGAAACACTGAAGCTTTCTTT.

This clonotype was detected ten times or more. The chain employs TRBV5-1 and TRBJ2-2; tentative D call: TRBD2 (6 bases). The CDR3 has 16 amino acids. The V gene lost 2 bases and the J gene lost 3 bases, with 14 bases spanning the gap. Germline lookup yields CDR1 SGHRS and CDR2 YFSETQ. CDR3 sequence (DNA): TGCGCCAGCAGCTTAGGATTCGGGGGAGACACCGGGGAGCTGTTTTTT. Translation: CASSLGFGGDTGELFF.

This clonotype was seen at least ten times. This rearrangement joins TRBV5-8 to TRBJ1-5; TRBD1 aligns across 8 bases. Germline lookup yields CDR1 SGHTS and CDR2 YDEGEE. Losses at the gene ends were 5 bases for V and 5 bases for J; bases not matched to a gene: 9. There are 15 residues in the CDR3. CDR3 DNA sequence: TGTGCCAGCAGTTACCCTGGACAGGGACATCAGCCCCAGCATTTT. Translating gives CASSYPGQGHQPQHF.

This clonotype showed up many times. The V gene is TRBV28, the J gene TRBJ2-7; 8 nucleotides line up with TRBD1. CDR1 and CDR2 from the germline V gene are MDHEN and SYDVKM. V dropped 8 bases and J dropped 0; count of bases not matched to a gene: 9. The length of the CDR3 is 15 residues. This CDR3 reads CASAKPRGHSYEQYF. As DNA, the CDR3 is TGTGCCAGCGCAAAACCCAGGGGGCACTCCTACGAGCAGTACTTC.

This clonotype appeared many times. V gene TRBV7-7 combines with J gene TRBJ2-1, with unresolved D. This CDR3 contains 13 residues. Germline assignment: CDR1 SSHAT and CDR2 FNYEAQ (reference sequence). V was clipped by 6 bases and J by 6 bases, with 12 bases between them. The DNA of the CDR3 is TGTGCCAGCAGTACCTCAGATGGCAATGAGCAGTTCTTC. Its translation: CASSTSDGNEQFF. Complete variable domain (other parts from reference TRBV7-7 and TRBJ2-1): GAGVSQSPRYKVTKRGQDVTLRCDPISSHATLYWYQQALGQGPEFLTYFNYEAQPDKSGLPSDRFSAERPEGSISTLTIQRTEQRDSAMYRCASSTSDGNEQFFGPGTRLTVL.

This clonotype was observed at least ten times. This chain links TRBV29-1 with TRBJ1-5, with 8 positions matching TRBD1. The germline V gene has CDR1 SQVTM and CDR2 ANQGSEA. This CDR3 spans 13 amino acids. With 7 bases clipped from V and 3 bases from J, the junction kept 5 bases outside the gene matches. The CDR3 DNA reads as TGCAGCGCCGTGACAGGGGACAATCAGCCCCAGCATTTT. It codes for CSAVTGDNQPQHF.

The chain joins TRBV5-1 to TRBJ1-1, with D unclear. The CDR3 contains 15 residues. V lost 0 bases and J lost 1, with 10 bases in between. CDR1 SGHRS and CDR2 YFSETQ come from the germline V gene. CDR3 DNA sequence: TGCGCCAGCAGCTTGGACGGAAGGTGGAACACTGAAGCTTTCTTT. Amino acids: CASSLDGRWNTEAFF.

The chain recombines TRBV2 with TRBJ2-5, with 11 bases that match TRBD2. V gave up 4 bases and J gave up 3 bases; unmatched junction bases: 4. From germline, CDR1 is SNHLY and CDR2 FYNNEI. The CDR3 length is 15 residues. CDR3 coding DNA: TGTGCCAGCAGTGTGGGGGGACTAGCGGAAGAGACCCAGTACTTC. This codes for CASSVGGLAEETQYF.

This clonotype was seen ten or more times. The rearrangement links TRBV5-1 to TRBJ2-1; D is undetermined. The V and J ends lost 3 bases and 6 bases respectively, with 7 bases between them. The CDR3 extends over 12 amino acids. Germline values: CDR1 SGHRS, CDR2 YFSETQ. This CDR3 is CASSSLFNEQFF. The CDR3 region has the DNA TGCGCCAGCAGCTCTCTATTCAATGAGCAGTTCTTC. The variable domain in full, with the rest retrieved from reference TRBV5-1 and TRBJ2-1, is KAGVTQTPRYLIKTRGQQVTLSCSPISGHRSVSWYQQTPGQGLQFLFEYFSETQRNKGNFPGRFSGRQFSNSRSEMNVSTLELGDSALYLCASSSLFNEQFFGPGTRLTVL.

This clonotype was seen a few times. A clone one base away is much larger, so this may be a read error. Here the CDR3 reads CASSLGQNNSPLHF. As DNA, the CDR3 is TGCGCCAGCAGCTTGGGACAGAATAATTCACCCCTCCACTTT. V and J are TRBV5-1 and TRBJ1-6, with D possibly TRBD1 on 5 matching bases. Trimming stripped 0 bases from V and 5 bases from J, with 6 bases between. The CDR3 extends over 14 amino acids. The germline CDR1 and CDR2 sequences are SGHRS and YFSETQ.

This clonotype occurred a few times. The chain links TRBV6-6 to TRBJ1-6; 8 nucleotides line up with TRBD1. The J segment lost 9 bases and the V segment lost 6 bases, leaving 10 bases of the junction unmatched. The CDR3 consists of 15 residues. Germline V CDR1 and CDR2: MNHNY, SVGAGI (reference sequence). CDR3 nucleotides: TGTGCCAGCAGAGAGGGACAGGCTCTTGGTTCACCCCTCCACTTT. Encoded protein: CASREGQALGSPLHF.

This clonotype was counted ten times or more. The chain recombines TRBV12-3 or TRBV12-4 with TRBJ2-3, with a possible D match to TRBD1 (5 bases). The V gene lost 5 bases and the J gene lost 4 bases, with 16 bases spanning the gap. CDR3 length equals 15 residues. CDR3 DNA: TGTGCCAGCAGTCTAAGGGTGGGCAGGGCAGATACGCAGTATTTT. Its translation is CASSLRVGRADTQYF.

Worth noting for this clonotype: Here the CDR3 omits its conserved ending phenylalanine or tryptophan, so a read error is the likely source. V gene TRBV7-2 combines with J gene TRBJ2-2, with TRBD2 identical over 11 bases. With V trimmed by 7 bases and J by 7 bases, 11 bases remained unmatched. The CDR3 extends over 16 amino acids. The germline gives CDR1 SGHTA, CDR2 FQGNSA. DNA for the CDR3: TGTGCCAGCATCCGGACTAGCGGGCTGGGAGGCGGGGAGCTGTTTGTT. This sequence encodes CASIRTSGLGGGELFV.